Reported below is one T cell receptor beta chain. Its antigen is still unknown. Reverse transcribing all isolated RNA meant expressed TCRB transcripts were sequenced. The table came from immunoSEQ multiplex PCR; TCRdb's copy has only in-frame clones and leaves some out. The table shows about 140,000 clones, with about a tenth occurring only once. CDR1 and CDR2 (germline): SGHRS, YFSETQ. J lost 2 bases, V lost 2 bases, and 6 bases had no gene match. CDR3 length: 15 residues. Naive, central memory, regulatory and stem cell-like memory cells within the CD4+ compartment were sorted using CD45RO/CCR7/CD25/CD127/CD95/CD27. These data are taken from a study of beta chain features in type 1 diabetes. In the study overall: Examination covered around 98 million sorted cells spanning all samples.

General study points: Shorter TCRB CDR3s, moderately but significantly so, were found in Type 1 diabetes patients in all four CD4+ subsets. Healthy donors had naive, central memory and Treg TCRB repertoires that appeared less similar than those seen among patients.

The J gene is TRBJ2-7, the V gene TRBV5-1; 8 bases align to TRBD1. Sample: central memory CD4+ T cells from blood. The clonotype comes from a middle-aged woman in good health. The CDR3 region is CASSLGQGITYEQYF. The DNA for the CDR3 is TGCGCCAGCAGCTTAGGACAGGGAATTACCTACGAGCAGTACTTC.